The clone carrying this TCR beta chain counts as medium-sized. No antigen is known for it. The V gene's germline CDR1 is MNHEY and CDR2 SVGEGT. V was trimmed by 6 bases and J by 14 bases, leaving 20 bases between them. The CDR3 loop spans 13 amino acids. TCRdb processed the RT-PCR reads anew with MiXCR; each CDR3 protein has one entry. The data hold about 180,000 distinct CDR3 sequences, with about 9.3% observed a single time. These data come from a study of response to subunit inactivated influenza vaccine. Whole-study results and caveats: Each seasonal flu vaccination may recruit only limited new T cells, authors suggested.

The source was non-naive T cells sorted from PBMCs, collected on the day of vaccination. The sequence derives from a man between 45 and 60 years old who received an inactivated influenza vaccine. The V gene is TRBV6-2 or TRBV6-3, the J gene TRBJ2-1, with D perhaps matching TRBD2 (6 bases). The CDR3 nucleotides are TGTGCCAGCAGCCCATACCGGGCCCGCGGGGAGTTCTTC. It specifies CASSPYRARGEFF.